The rows below give T cell receptor beta chains drawn from one sample of a study of metastatic and nonmetastatic thyroid tumors. TCRdb re-clonotyped the PCR reads through MiXCR. The table records 20,000 to 30,000 clones, roughly 21% of them present only once. The specimen was blood. The receptor source for this set is a male donor with papillary thyroid cancer or a benign thyroid nodule (not recorded which). Some clones in this sample may be carry-over from other donors' samples. CDR3s include the opening cysteine and the closing phenylalanine or tryptophan. The D gene is left open where the match is weak. Expanded clones are given a class, and other clones once, few, many or no size at all.

TRBJ1-6 TRBV20-1 medium-sized TRBD1 CSATGQGDSPLHF TGCAGTGCTACGGGACAGGGGGATTCACCCCTCCACTTT
TRBJ2-3 TRBV7-2 many . CASSSQEADTQYF TGTGCCAGCAGCTCCCAAGAGGCAGATACGCAGTATTTT
TRBJ2-1 TRBV10-3 many TRBD1 CAITGNRDRGQHEQFF TGTGCCATCACGGGAAACCGGGACAGGGGGCAGCATGAGCAGTTCTTC
TRBJ2-5 TRBV6-1 . . CASRDRRGQETQYF TGTGCCAGCAGAGACCGGAGGGGCCAAGAGACCCAGTACTTC
TRBJ2-3 TRBV28 many TRBD2 CASSFRTSGRRGTDTQYF TGTGCCAGCAGTTTTAGAACTAGCGGGAGGCGGGGCACAGATACGCAGTATTTT
TRBJ2-7 TRBV5-1 . TRBD2 CASSRGSGEGREQYF TGCGCCAGCAGTCGGGGGTCTGGGGAGGGCCGCGAGCAGTACTTC
TRBJ2-7 TRBV12-3/TRBV12-4 medium-sized TRBD2 CASSTTSGKAYEQYF TGTGCCAGCAGTACCACTAGCGGCAAAGCCTACGAGCAGTACTTC
TRBJ2-3 TRBV11-1 . . CASSRPPTPFSTDTQYF TGTGCCAGCAGCCGCCCACCCACTCCTTTTAGCACAGATACGCAGTATTTT
TRBJ2-1 TRBV6-1 many . CASGIRRLEQFF TGTGCCAGCGGAATTCGGAGGCTTGAGCAGTTCTTC
TRBJ2-5 TRBV5-1 many TRBD2 CASSLGGAGERGETQYF TGCGCCAGCAGCTTGGGAGGTGCGGGAGAAAGGGGAGAGACCCAGTACTTC
TRBJ2-1 TRBV5-1 . TRBD2 CASSSPGGLAGAGGNEQFF TGCGCCAGCAGCTCACCAGGGGGACTAGCGGGAGCCGGGGGGAATGAGCAGTTCTTC
TRBJ2-3 TRBV6-2/TRBV6-3 many TRBD2 CASSYGRATDTQYF TGTGCCAGCAGTTACGGGAGGGCCACAGATACGCAGTATTTT
TRBJ2-1 TRBV5-6 many . CASSLYNEQFF TGTGCCAGCAGCTTGTACAATGAGCAGTTCTTC
TRBJ1-6 TRBV9 many . CASSVGTVANSPLHF TGTGCCAGCAGCGTAGGGACTGTTGCTAATTCACCCCTCCACTTT
TRBJ2-5 TRBV5-5 . TRBD2 CVSSAGLAVGQETQYF TGTGTCAGCAGCGCGGGACTAGCGGTAGGTCAAGAGACCCAGTACTTC
TRBJ2-1 TRBV13 few . CASSLRGGGASSYNEQFF TGTGCCAGCAGCTTAAGGGGCGGCGGGGCCAGCTCCTACAATGAGCAGTTCTTC
TRBJ2-5 TRBV27 . TRBD1 CASSFGDRQETQYF TGTGCCAGCAGTTTTGGGGACAGGCAAGAGACCCAGTACTTC
TRBJ1-2 TRBV24-1 many . CATSDGRYGYTF TGTGCCACCAGTGATGGCCGTTATGGCTACACCTTC
TRBJ2-3 TRBV7-6 many TRBD2 CASSLAPSGSSDTQYF TGTGCCAGCAGCTTAGCCCCTAGCGGGAGCTCGGATACGCAGTATTTT
TRBJ2-1 TRBV20-1 medium-sized . CSARTWREEYNEQFF TGCAGTGCTAGGACCTGGAGGGAGGAATACAATGAGCAGTTCTTC
TRBJ2-1 TRBV6-5 many . CASSYSQDNEQFF TGTGCCAGCAGTTACTCACAGGACAATGAGCAGTTCTTC
TRBJ1-2 TRBV19 few . CASSLGTNYGYTF TGTGCCAGTAGTCTTGGGACAAACTATGGCTACACCTTC
TRBJ2-1 TRBV5-1 . TRBD1 CASRRQGRGSYNEQFF TGCGCCAGCAGGCGACAGGGGCGCGGCTCCTACAATGAGCAGTTCTTC
TRBJ1-5 TRBV6-1 . . CVTQNGEYNQTQHF TGTGTCACCCAGAACGGGGAATACAATCAGACCCAGCATTTT
TRBJ1-3 TRBV20-1 many . CSARRQFPLSGNTIYF TGCAGTGCTAGAAGACAGTTCCCTCTCTCTGGAAACACCATATATTTT
TRBJ2-3 TRBV20-1 many TRBD1 CSASQGVGTDTQYF TGCAGTGCTAGTCAGGGGGTGGGCACAGATACGCAGTATTTT
TRBJ1-2 TRBV19 many . CASSRGRGYGYTF TGTGCCAGTTCCAGGGGAAGAGGGTATGGCTACACCTTC
TRBJ2-7 TRBV20-1 . . CSSRDQCPILQYF TGCAGTTCTAGAGATCAATGTCCCATTCTACAGTACTTC
TRBJ2-2 TRBV7-3 many TRBD1 CASRHTGVGTGELFF TGTGCCAGCAGACACACAGGGGTAGGCACCGGGGAGCTGTTTTTT
TRBJ2-7 TRBV27 many TRBD2 CASNKLAGSGEQYF TGTGCCAGCAATAAGCTAGCGGGAAGCGGCGAGCAGTACTTC
TRBJ1-3 TRBV30 many . CAPRSGLSRGSGNTIYF TGTGCCCCGAGGTCAGGGTTAAGTCGCGGCTCTGGAAACACCATATATTTT
TRBJ1-5 TRBV28 many . CTSSLGGAGQPQHF TGTACCAGCAGTTTGGGCGGGGCTGGTCAGCCCCAGCATTTT
TRBJ2-6 TRBV6-4 many . CASSQTGGSGANVLTF TGTGCCAGCAGTCAGACTGGGGGGTCTGGGGCCAACGTCCTGACTTTC
TRBJ2-2 TRBV9 many TRBD1 CASSALGTGDTGELFF TGTGCCAGCAGCGCCCTCGGGACAGGGGACACCGGGGAGCTGTTTTTT
TRBJ1-2 TRBV28 many . CASSSGTDNYGYTF TGTGCCAGCAGTTCCGGGACGGACAACTATGGCTACACCTTC
TRBJ2-3 TRBV5-1 many . CASSLIPDTQYF TGCGCCAGCAGCTTGATTCCAGATACGCAGTATTTT
TRBJ2-6 TRBV5-1 many . CASSPGTTLGANVLTF TGCGCCAGCAGCCCCGGGACAACCCTTGGGGCCAACGTCCTGACTTTC
TRBJ1-2 TRBV5-4 many TRBD1 CASSPDRDYGYTF TGTGCCAGCAGCCCGGACAGGGACTATGGCTACACCTTC
TRBJ2-5 TRBV7-2 many TRBD2 CASRGLAGVETQYF TGTGCCAGCAGGGGACTAGCGGGAGTGGAGACCCAGTACTTC
TRBJ2-7 TRBV11-1 many TRBD2 CASSEQTSQSSYEQYF TGTGCCAGCAGCGAGCAGACTAGCCAAAGCTCCTACGAGCAGTACTTC
TRBJ2-2 TRBV7-3 many . CASTTSGELFF TGTGCCAGCACTACGTCCGGGGAGCTGTTTTTT
TRBJ2-4 TRBV15 many . CATSTGTSGNIQYF TGTGCCACCAGCACGGGGACAAGCGGAAACATTCAGTACTTC
TRBJ1-1 TRBV6-2/TRBV6-3 medium-sized . CASSQTDNTEAFF TGTGCCAGCAGTCAGACAGATAACACTGAAGCTTTCTTT
TRBJ1-1 TRBV19 many TRBD1 CASSMGQGGAFF TGTGCCAGTAGTATGGGACAGGGAGGAGCTTTCTTT
TRBJ2-7 TRBV5-1 many TRBD2 CASRIASGPYEQYF TGCGCCAGCAGAATCGCTAGCGGACCCTACGAGCAGTACTTC
TRBJ2-7 TRBV27 few . CASSLSGGPYEQYF TGTGCCAGCAGTTTATCGGGGGGGCCCTACGAGCAGTACTTC
TRBJ1-1 TRBV28 medium-sized . CASRPQNTEAFF TGTGCCAGCAGGCCTCAGAACACTGAAGCTTTCTTT
TRBJ1-1 TRBV2 few TRBD1 CASTPGTVRLTEAFF TGTGCCAGCACACCCGGGACAGTCAGGTTGACTGAAGCTTTCTTT
TRBJ2-7 TRBV19 . . CASRGVYEQYF TGTGCCAGTAGAGGGGTCTACGAGCAGTACTTC
TRBJ2-1 TRBV3-1 many TRBD2 CASRGSGRGNEQFF TGTGCCAGCAGGGGAAGCGGGAGGGGCAATGAGCAGTTCTTC
TRBJ2-7 TRBV13 . . CASSPNGGSSYEQYF TGTGCCAGCAGCCCTAACGGTGGGAGCTCCTACGAGCAGTACTTC
TRBJ2-1 TRBV18 . . CASSPPARINEQFF TGTGCCAGCTCACCACCGGCTCGGATTAATGAGCAGTTCTTC
TRBJ2-6 TRBV5-1 medium-sized TRBD1 CASSETGGLSGANVLTF TGCGCCAGCAGCGAGACAGGGGGCTTGTCTGGGGCCAACGTCCTGACTTTC
TRBJ2-3 TRBV7-2 . . CASSLGPRTDTQYF TGTGCCAGCAGCTTAGGGCCCCGCACAGATACGCAGTATTTT